This T cell receptor (beta chain) was identified during a study of chemoradiotherapy in HPV16-positive cancers. The V gene's germline CDR1 is SGHTA and CDR2 FQGNSA. Trimming left V 1 base short and J 6 bases short, with 15 bases between. The CDR3 length is 16 residues. The study's findings and limits: Only a couple of HPV16-positive patients supplied the functional HPV-specificity definition.

A note on this clone: Antigen specificity is unknown.

The repertoire was sequenced with immunoSEQ multiplex PCR; TCRdb's copy has only in-frame clones and lacks some. The table lists approximately 12,000 clones, around 80% of them singletons, with 2% to 2.5% in the top ten. The TCR was taken from a human donor with HPV-associated anogenital cancer. This sample was gathered from a patient who underwent chemoradiotherapy. V and J are TRBV7-2 and TRBJ2-2; D might be TRBD1 (5 bases). CDR3 DNA: TGTGCCAGCAGCTTAGAGGGGCCAGGGCGTCCCGGGGAGCTGTTTTTT. Protein product: CASSLEGPGRPGELFF.